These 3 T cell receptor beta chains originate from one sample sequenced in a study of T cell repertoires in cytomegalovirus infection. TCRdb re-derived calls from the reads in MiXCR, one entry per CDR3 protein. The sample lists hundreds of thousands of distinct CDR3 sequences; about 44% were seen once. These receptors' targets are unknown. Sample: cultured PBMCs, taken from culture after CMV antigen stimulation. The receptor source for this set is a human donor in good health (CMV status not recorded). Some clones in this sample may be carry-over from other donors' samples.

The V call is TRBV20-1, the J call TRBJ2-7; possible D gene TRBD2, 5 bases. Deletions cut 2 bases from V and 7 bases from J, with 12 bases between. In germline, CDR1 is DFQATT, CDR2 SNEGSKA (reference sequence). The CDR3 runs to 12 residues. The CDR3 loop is CSARPPEEEQYF. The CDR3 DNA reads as TGCAGTGCTAGACCCCCGGAGGAGGAGCAGTACTTC.

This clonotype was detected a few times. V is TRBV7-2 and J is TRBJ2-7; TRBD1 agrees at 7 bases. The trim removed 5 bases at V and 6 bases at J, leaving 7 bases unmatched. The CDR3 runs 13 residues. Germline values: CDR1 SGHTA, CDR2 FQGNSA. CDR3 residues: CASSGQAVAEQYF. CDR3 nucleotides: TGTGCCAGCAGCGGACAGGCCGTGGCCGAGCAGTACTTC.

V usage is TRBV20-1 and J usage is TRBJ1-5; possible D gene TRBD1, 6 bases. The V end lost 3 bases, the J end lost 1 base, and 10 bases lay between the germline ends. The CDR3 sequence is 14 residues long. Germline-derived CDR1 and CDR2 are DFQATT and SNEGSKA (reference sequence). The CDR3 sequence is CSASEQGSNQPQHF. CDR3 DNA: TGCAGTGCTAGTGAACAGGGAAGCAATCAGCCCCAGCATTTT.